This T cell receptor beta chain was identified in a study of read filtering for tumor transcriptome and immune sequencing. The library was built from 400 ng RNA with molecular barcoded adaptors for alpha/delta and beta/gamma chains. TCRdb passed the reads through MiXCR, listing each CDR3 protein once. The table records about 48,000 distinct CDR3 sequences, about 19% of them present only once. Losses at the gene ends were 4 bases for V and 2 bases for J; bases not matched to a gene: 3. CDR1 is SGDLS and CDR2 is YYNGEE in the germline V gene. The CDR3 has 14 residues. This clonotype was seen many times.

The chain links TRBV9 to TRBJ1-1, with 9 bases lining up with TRBD1. The sequence derives from a donor at least 40 years old with multiple myeloma. Sequencing input: a population of CD138-negative cells sorted from bone marrow. CDR3 loop: CASSRTGGNTEAFF. CDR3 in DNA: TGTGCCAGCAGCCGAACAGGGGGCAACACTGAAGCTTTCTTT.